The present TCR beta chain was sequenced within a study of blood T cell repertoires in COVID-19. Study as a whole: The origin of the acute and convalescent COVID-19 samples was the United States, Italy and Spain. T cells, B-cell-depleted T cells, or PBMCs supplied cDNA or gDNA.

V was pared by 5 bases and J by 2 bases, with 6 bases between. This CDR3 is 12 amino acids long. Germline V CDR1 and CDR2: SGHTA, FQGNSA. Original methodology: It was from reference gene primer amplification that nucleated cell counts were estimated. TCRdb's table, derived via immunoSEQ multiplex PCR, lists solely in-frame clones and lacks some. V, J and clone size were drawn from that table, and D and trimming were deduced from the DNA. The data hold 80,000 to 100,000 clones, with about 96% observed a single time. The gene calls are TRBV7-2 and TRBJ1-2, with unresolved D. Input material: peripheral blood. The receptor was isolated from a human donor with active COVID-19. The donor label of this sample is uncertain. The CDR3: CASSPLNYGYTF. CDR3 sequence (DNA): TGTGCCAGCAGCCCCCTAAACTATGGCTACACCTTC.